Listed below are T cell receptor beta chains from one sample, sequenced in a study of T cell repertoires in cytomegalovirus infection. Each CDR3 protein gets one entry after TCRdb re-called the reads with MiXCR. The sample has more than 140,000 distinct CDR3 sequences, 6.5% seen once. Sequenced input: PBMCs. These receptor sequences come from a human donor in good health (CMV status not recorded). Some clones in this sample may be carry-over from other donors' samples. Each CDR3 is given with its conserved first and last residue. The order of the fields is D gene, V gene, clone size, J gene, CDR3 length, CDR3 protein, CDR3 DNA. The D gene is left open where the match is weak. Clone size is shown for a subset of rows, as once, few, many or a class of expanded clone.

TRBD2	TRBV12-3/TRBV12-4	.	TRBJ2-3	17	CASSPTSGGGSADTQYF	TGTGCCAGCAGCCCCACTAGCGGGGGGGGTAGCGCAGATACGCAGTATTTT
.	TRBV28	many	TRBJ2-2	15	CASSSLTYNTGELFF	TGTGCCAGCAGTTCCCTGACATACAACACCGGGGAGCTGTTTTTT
.	TRBV5-1	few	TRBJ2-2	13	CASSFLPTGELFF	TGCGCCAGCAGCTTTCTCCCTACCGGGGAGCTGTTTTTT
.	TRBV11-2	many	TRBJ2-5	14	CASGTGTAGETQYF	TGTGCCAGCGGTACGGGGACTGCGGGGGAGACCCAGTACTTC
.	TRBV20-1	many	TRBJ1-5	13	CSAHQGGNQPQHF	TGCAGTGCCCACCAGGGAGGCAATCAGCCCCAGCATTTT
.	TRBV7-8	many	TRBJ1-1	16	CASSFAWAGLDTEAFF	TGTGCCAGCAGCTTCGCTTGGGCAGGGTTGGATACTGAAGCTTTCTTT
TRBD2	TRBV29-1	few	TRBJ2-3	15	CSVEAQRGGTDTQYF	TGCAGCGTTGAAGCCCAGCGGGGGGGCACAGATACGCAGTATTTT
.	TRBV7-9	.	TRBJ2-2	19	CASSTRAPGQTRRTGELFF	TGTGCCAGCAGCACCCGTGCCCCGGGACAGACTAGACGGACCGGGGAGCTGTTTTTT
.	TRBV27	many	TRBJ2-2	14	CASGGRKNTGELFF	TGTGCCAGCGGGGGCAGGAAGAACACCGGGGAGCTGTTTTTT
.	TRBV7-3	many	TRBJ1-1	13	CASSQWGNTEAFF	TGTGCCAGCAGCCAATGGGGGAACACTGAAGCTTTCTTT
TRBD2	TRBV7-2	many	TRBJ2-3	16	CASSAGTSGGTDTQYF	TGTGCCAGCAGCGCCGGGACTAGCGGGGGGACAGATACGCAGTATTTT
TRBD1	TRBV29-1	few	TRBJ1-2	13	CSVRQGANYGYTF	TGCAGCGTGAGACAGGGGGCGAACTATGGCTACACCTTC
.	TRBV7-8	many	TRBJ2-7	13	CASSFRGTYEQYF	TGTGCCAGCAGCTTTCGAGGGACCTACGAGCAGTACTTC
.	TRBV6-2/TRBV6-3	many	TRBJ2-6	16	CASEGQLYSGANVLTF	TGTGCCAGCGAGGGGCAACTTTACTCTGGGGCCAACGTCCTGACTTTC
TRBD2	TRBV19	many	TRBJ2-7	14	CASSIGGGSYEQYF	TGTGCCAGTAGTATTGGCGGGGGCTCCTACGAGCAGTACTTC
TRBD1	TRBV7-2	many	TRBJ1-2	15	CASSLRTGGEEGYTF	TGTGCCAGCAGCTTAAGAACAGGGGGAGAAGAAGGCTACACCTTC
TRBD2	TRBV6-2/TRBV6-3	many	TRBJ2-7	14	CASSGLAGFYEQYF	TGTGCCAGCAGCGGACTAGCGGGGTTCTACGAGCAGTACTTC
TRBD2	TRBV6-2/TRBV6-3	many	TRBJ2-1	14	CASSYGGGAEEQFF	TGTGCCAGCAGTTATGGCGGGGGGGCCGAGGAGCAGTTCTTC
TRBD1	TRBV2	many	TRBJ2-5	15	CASSAEQGAGETQYF	TGTGCCAGCAGTGCCGAGCAGGGGGCTGGAGAGACCCAGTACTTC
.	TRBV7-8	many	TRBJ2-5	14	CASSLLDSQGAQYF	TGTGCCAGCAGCTTATTAGACAGTCAAGGGGCCCAGTACTTC
TRBD2	TRBV7-2	many	TRBJ2-1	17	CASSPALLAGKGNEQFF	TGTGCCAGCAGCCCGGCGCTACTAGCGGGGAAGGGAAATGAGCAGTTCTTC
.	TRBV5-1	.	TRBJ1-2	18	CASSSGPVGRTTNYGYTF	TGCGCCAGCAGCTCTGGCCCCGTGGGACGGACAACTAACTATGGCTACACCTTC
.	TRBV12-3/TRBV12-4	many	TRBJ2-1	18	CASGPGTLVLRPWNEQFF	TGTGCCAGCGGCCCTGGGACTCTGGTGCTCAGACCGTGGAATGAGCAGTTCTTC
.	TRBV11-3	many	TRBJ2-2	17	CASSPIPGLILTGELFF	TGTGCCAGCAGCCCCATACCAGGACTAATTTTAACCGGGGAGCTGTTTTTT
TRBD1	TRBV6-1	many	TRBJ1-4	16	CASSEGQGPTNEKLFF	TGTGCCAGCAGTGAAGGACAGGGTCCGACTAATGAAAAACTGTTTTTT
.	TRBV2	many	TRBJ2-7	14	CASSPDRSSYEQYF	TGTGCCAGCAGTCCCGACAGGAGCTCCTACGAGCAGTACTTC
.	TRBV27	few	TRBJ1-1	15	CASSLATHGSTEAFF	TGTGCCAGCAGTTTAGCGACTCATGGGAGCACTGAAGCTTTCTTT
.	TRBV25-1	.	TRBJ1-4	15	CASSEYGQGQEKLFF	TGTGCCAGCAGTGAATATGGGCAGGGTCAAGAAAAACTGTTTTTT